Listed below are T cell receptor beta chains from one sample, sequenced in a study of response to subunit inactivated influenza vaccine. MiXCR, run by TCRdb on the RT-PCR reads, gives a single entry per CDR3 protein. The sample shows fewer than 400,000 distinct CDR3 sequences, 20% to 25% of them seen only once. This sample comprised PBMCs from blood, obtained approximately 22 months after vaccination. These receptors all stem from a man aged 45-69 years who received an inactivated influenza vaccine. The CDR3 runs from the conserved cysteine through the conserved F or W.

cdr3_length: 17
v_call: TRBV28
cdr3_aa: CASSLSFSGGRNYGYTF

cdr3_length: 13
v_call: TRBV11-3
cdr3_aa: CASSPGSNTEAFF

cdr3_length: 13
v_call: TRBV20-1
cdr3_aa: CSARAGQGIGYTF

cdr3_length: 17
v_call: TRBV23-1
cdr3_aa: CASSQEQATRVYQPQHF

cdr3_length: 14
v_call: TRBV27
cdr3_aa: CASTPSGPGTEAFF

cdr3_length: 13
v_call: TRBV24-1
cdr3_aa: CATSGWPRETQYF

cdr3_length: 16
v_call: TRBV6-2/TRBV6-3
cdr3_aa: CASSYPPGQGSYEQYF

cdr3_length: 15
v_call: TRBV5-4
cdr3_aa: CASSLDRGKNYGYTF

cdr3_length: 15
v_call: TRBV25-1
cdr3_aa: CASSGRLAGLETQYF

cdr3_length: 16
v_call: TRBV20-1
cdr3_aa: CSAPGTSANSYNEQFF

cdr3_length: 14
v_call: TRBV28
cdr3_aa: CASRQGGSYNEQFF